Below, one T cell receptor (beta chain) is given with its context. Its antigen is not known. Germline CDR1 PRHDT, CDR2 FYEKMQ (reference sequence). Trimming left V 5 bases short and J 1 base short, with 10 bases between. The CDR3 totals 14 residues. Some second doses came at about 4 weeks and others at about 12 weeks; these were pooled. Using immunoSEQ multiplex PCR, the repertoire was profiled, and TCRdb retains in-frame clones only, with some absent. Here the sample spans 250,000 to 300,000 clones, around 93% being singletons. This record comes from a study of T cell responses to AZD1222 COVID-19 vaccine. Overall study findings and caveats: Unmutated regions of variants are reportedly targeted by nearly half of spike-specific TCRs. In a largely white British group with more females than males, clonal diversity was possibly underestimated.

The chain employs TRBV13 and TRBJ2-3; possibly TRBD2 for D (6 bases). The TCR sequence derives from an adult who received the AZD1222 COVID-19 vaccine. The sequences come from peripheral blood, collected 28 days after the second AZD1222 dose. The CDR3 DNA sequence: TGTGCCAGCAGCCATGGGACTGGCACAGATACGCAGTATTTT. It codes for CASSHGTGTDTQYF. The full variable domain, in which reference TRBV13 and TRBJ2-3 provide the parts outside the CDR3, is AAGVIQSPRHLIKEKRETATLKCYPIPRHDTVYWYQQGPGQDPQFLISFYEKMQSDKGSIPDRFSAQQFSDYHSELNMSSLELGDSALYFCASSHGTGTDTQYFGPGTRLTVL.